The T cell receptor beta chain under discussion was sequenced for a study of cytomegalovirus exposure and HLA in healthy donors. Use of 60 Vbeta and 13 Jbeta primers characterized the PCR. Using immunoSEQ multiplex PCR, the repertoire was profiled, and TCRdb retains in-frame clones only, with some absent. The data hold hundreds of thousands of clones, with around 80% observed a single time. Findings and caveats of the study: In a later analysis, several top co-occurrence clusters appeared linked to parvovirus B19, influenza, CMV and Epstein-Barr virus.

As for this clone: What it binds is not known.

The CDR3 is made up of 12 amino acids. Losses at the gene ends were 4 bases for V and 9 bases for J; bases not matched to a gene: 3. From germline, CDR1 is MRHNA and CDR2 SNTAGT. Sequenced input: PBMCs. The chain uses TRBV6-4 and TRBJ1-1; 9 bases are a match to TRBD1. This sequence was found in a man aged 18 to 30 in good health and CMV-seronegative. The CDR3 DNA sequence: TGTGCCAGCAGTGGGGGACAGGGAAAAGCTTTCTTT. Protein product: CASSGGQGKAFF.